One sample yielded the 21 T cell receptor beta chains listed below, sequenced in a study of blood T cell repertoires in COVID-19. TCRdb's table, derived via immunoSEQ multiplex PCR, lists solely in-frame clones and lacks some. The sample gives roughly 170,000 clones, 84% of which show up once; approximately 7.1% is in the top ten. Specimen: peripheral blood. The receptors shown here come from a human donor in a cohort sampled during active COVID-19.

The chain uses TRBV5-1 and TRBJ2-7; the match to TRBD1 covers 9 bases. CDR3 length equals 14 residues. Germline CDR1 is SGHRS and CDR2 is YFSETQ. Trimming removed 3 bases from V and 4 bases from J; junction bases left unmatched: 5. Here the CDR3 DNA reads TGCGCCAGCAGCTCTGACAGGGGGTTGTACGAGCAGTACTTC. As protein: CASSSDRGLYEQYF.

CDR3 sequence (DNA): TGTGCCAGCCGGTTAAGCGATACGCAGTATTTT. It codes for CASRLSDTQYF. The J gene is TRBJ2-3, the V gene TRBV13; D gene uncertain. Looked up from germline, CDR1 is PRHDT and CDR2 is FYEKMQ (reference sequence). Trimming took off 8 bases at V and 6 bases at J, with 9 bases between the two ends. CDR3 length equals 11 residues. The whole variable domain, remainder taken from reference TRBV13 and TRBJ2-3, is AAGVIQSPRHLIKEKRETATLKCYPIPRHDTVYWYQQGPGQDPQFLISFYEKMQSDKGSIPDRFSAQQFSDYHSELNMSSLELGDSALYFCASRLSDTQYFGPGTRLTVL.

This clone occurred a few times. The chain has TRBV7-9 and TRBJ2-2; TRBD1 matches at 7 bases. The CDR3 runs to 15 residues. V shed 5 bases, J shed 5 bases, and the junction held 8 bases outside the gene matches. The germline V gene encodes CDR1 SEHNR and CDR2 FQNEAQ (reference sequence). The CDR3 is CASSPNRQGTGELFF. In DNA, the CDR3 is TGTGCCAGCAGCCCCAACCGACAGGGTACCGGGGAGCTGTTTTTT.

This clone has a handful of counts. The chain links TRBV19 to TRBJ1-5; D is perhaps TRBD1 (5 bases). In germline, CDR1 is LNHDA, CDR2 SQIVND (reference sequence). Trimming stripped 4 bases from V and 11 bases from J, with 12 bases between. The CDR3 consists of 12 residues. The CDR3 is CASSKRGEAQHF. The CDR3 region has the DNA TGTGCCAGTAGTAAGCGGGGGGAGGCCCAGCATTTT.

V and J are TRBV2 and TRBJ2-1; no reliable D call. The CDR3 contains 15 residues. Trimming took 1 base from V and 0 from J, leaving 7 bases between them. Germline V gene sequence: CDR1 SNHLY, CDR2 FYNNEI. The CDR3 DNA is TGTGCCAGCAGTGAAGTCAGTTTCTCCTACAATGAGCAGTTCTTC. Translation: CASSEVSFSYNEQFF. The full variable domain, in which reference TRBV2 and TRBJ2-1 provide the parts outside the CDR3, is EPEVTQTPSHQVTQMGQEVILRCVPISNHLYFYWYRQILGQKVEFLVSFYNNEISEKSEIFDDQFSVERPDGSNFTLKIRSTKLEDSAMYFCASSEVSFSYNEQFFGPGTRLTVL.

The CDR3 coding sequence is TGTGCCAGCAGTAACAGGGGAATGGCTAATGAAAAACTGTTTTTT. Residues: CASSNRGMANEKLFF. The chain combines TRBV27 with TRBJ1-4; TRBD1 matches at 7 bases. V lost 5 bases to trimming and J lost 3 bases; unmatched junction nucleotides: 6. Germline CDR1 MNHEY, CDR2 SMNVEV (reference sequence). The CDR3 has 15 amino acids.

The CDR3 bases are TGCGCCAGCAGCTCCCTACAGGGGGAGGGAGAGACCCAGTACTTC. Protein sequence: CASSSLQGEGETQYF. The V gene is TRBV5-1, the J gene TRBJ2-5; weak D call: TRBD1 (8 bases). V was clipped by 3 bases and J by 4 bases, with 16 bases between them. The germline V gene has CDR1 SGHRS and CDR2 YFSETQ. The length of the CDR3 is 15 residues. Filled out from reference TRBV5-1 and TRBJ2-5, the complete variable domain reads KAGVTQTPRYLIKTRGQQVTLSCSPISGHRSVSWYQQTPGQGLQFLFEYFSETQRNKGNFPGRFSGRQFSNSRSEMNVSTLELGDSALYLCASSSLQGEGETQYFGPGTRLLVL.

The rearrangement links TRBV6-2 or TRBV6-3 to TRBJ1-2; TRBD1 matches 7 bases. V lost 6 bases to trimming and J lost 5 bases; unmatched junction nucleotides: 9. Germline CDR1 reads MNHEY; CDR2 reads SVGEGT. The CDR3 spans 14 residues. CDR3 nucleotide sequence: TGTGCCAGCAGCGAACAGGGGAATCGGTATGGCTACACCTTC. Translating gives CASSEQGNRYGYTF.

The chain has TRBV3-1 (or the pseudogene TRBV3-2) and TRBJ1-1; 11 positions match TRBD1. The J segment lost 6 bases and the V segment lost 1 base, leaving 7 bases of the junction unmatched. CDR1 LGHDT and CDR2 YNNKEL come from the germline V gene (reference sequence). There are 16 residues in the CDR3. CDR3 amino acids: CASSQAIGQGASEAFF. DNA of the CDR3: TGTGCCAGCAGCCAAGCCATAGGACAGGGGGCGTCTGAAGCTTTCTTT.

J is TRBJ1-5 and V is TRBV4-2; 7 bases align to TRBD1. After removal of 1 base from V and 2 bases from J, the junction contained 5 bases not matched to a gene. The CDR3 length is 16 residues. Germline V gene data show CDR1 as LGHNA and CDR2 as YNFKEQ. CDR3 coding DNA: TGTGCCAGCAGCCAAGTCTTCGGGACAGGCAATCAGCCCCAGCATTTT. This encodes CASSQVFGTGNQPQHF.

The chain carries TRBV6-5 and TRBJ2-7; 7 positions match TRBD1. In germline, CDR1 is MNHEY, CDR2 SVGAGI. The CDR3 has 15 amino acids. Unmatched junction bases numbered 6, after V lost 3 bases and J lost 1 base. CDR3 coding DNA: TGTGCCAGCAGTTATTACCGGGACAGTTCCTACGAGCAGTACTTC. It translates to CASSYYRDSSYEQYF.

This rearrangement joins TRBV9 to TRBJ1-5, with 8 positions matching TRBD1. The CDR3 totals 15 residues. The V gene's germline CDR1 is SGDLS and CDR2 YYNGEE. J gave up 4 bases and V 3 bases, and 6 bases lay outside the gene matches. In DNA, the CDR3 is TGTGCCAGCAGCGCGACAGGGGTGCGAAATCAGCCCCAGCATTTT. Amino acid sequence: CASSATGVRNQPQHF. The variable domain in full, completed from reference TRBV9 and TRBJ1-5, reads DSGVTQTPKHLITATGQRVTLRCSPRSGDLSVYWYQQSLDQGLQFLIQYYNGEERAKGNILERFSAQQFPDLHSELNLSSLELGDSALYFCASSATGVRNQPQHFGDGTRLSIL.

The chain has TRBV11-2 and TRBJ2-1; the match to TRBD2 covers 11 bases. This CDR3 is built from 16 residues. The trim removed 1 base at V and 10 bases at J, leaving 9 bases unmatched. Germline loops: CDR1 SGHAT, CDR2 FQNNGV. The CDR3 region is CASSLGSLAGGREQFF. CDR3 nucleotides: TGTGCCAGCAGCTTAGGGAGCCTAGCGGGGGGTAGGGAGCAGTTCTTC.

The chain links TRBV6-5 to TRBJ2-1; weak D call: TRBD1 (5 bases). The germline V gene has CDR1 MNHEY and CDR2 SVGAGI. CDR3 length: 12 residues. The germline V and J ends were trimmed by 5 bases and 6 bases, with 8 bases remaining between them. In nucleotides, the CDR3 is TGTGCCAGCAGTCGACAGTTCAATGAGCAGTTCTTC. Translating it yields CASSRQFNEQFF.

This clone was detected a few times. The chain uses TRBV9 and TRBJ1-2; 8 bases map to TRBD1. The length of the CDR3 is 14 residues. Germline V gene lookup returns CDR1 SGDLS and CDR2 YYNGEE. J lost 2 bases, V lost 7 bases, and 7 bases had no gene match. CDR3 loop: CASGATGGNYGYTF. In DNA, the CDR3 is TGTGCCAGCGGGGCAACAGGGGGAAACTATGGCTACACCTTC.

This clone was seen a few times. The chain recombines TRBV19 with TRBJ1-3; the D gene is possibly TRBD1 (5 bases). CDR3 size: 15 residues. Germline V gene sequence: CDR1 LNHDA, CDR2 SQIVND (reference sequence). V lost 7 bases to trimming and J lost 0 bases, with 13 bases between them. CDR3 DNA sequence: TGTGCCAGTACCCGCGGGGGGTCCTCTGGAAACACCATATATTTT. It specifies CASTRGGSSGNTIYF.

In nucleotides, the CDR3 is TGTGCCAGCAGCCAAGGGGCTTGGGACTTGGAAGAGACCCAGTACTTC. Translating gives CASSQGAWDLEETQYF. The chain carries TRBV4-2 and TRBJ2-5; TRBD2 is a possible D gene (6 bases). Germline V gives CDR1 LGHNA, CDR2 YNFKEQ. The CDR3 sequence is 16 residues long. Trimming stripped 1 base from V and 3 bases from J, with 15 bases between.

The V gene is TRBV5-1, the J gene TRBJ2-1; 7 positions match TRBD2. The V gene end was trimmed by 4 bases and the J gene end by 9 bases; junction bases not matched to a gene: 13. The CDR3 consists of 15 residues. Germline V gene lookup returns CDR1 SGHRS and CDR2 YFSETQ. The CDR3 loop is CASSPRGGGNIEQFF. CDR3 bases: TGCGCCAGCAGCCCCCGTGGGGGGGGTAATATTGAGCAGTTCTTC.

This chain links TRBV9 with TRBJ2-1, with D possibly TRBD2 on 6 matching bases. Per germline, CDR1 SGDLS and CDR2 YYNGEE. The CDR3 loop spans 15 amino acids. V gave up 7 bases and J gave up 9 bases, with 23 bases separating them. The CDR3 DNA sequence: TGTGCCAGCGAGCCGGGGGTCAACTTCCGCAGTGAGCAGTTCTTC. Protein: CASEPGVNFRSEQFF.

The chain joins TRBV2 to TRBJ2-1; D gene uncertain. Trimming removed 1 base from V and 7 bases from J, with 5 bases in between. The CDR3 contains 12 residues. Germline V lookup: CDR1 SNHLY, CDR2 FYNNEI. The CDR3 loop is CASSEVENEQFF. The CDR3 DNA reads as TGTGCCAGCAGTGAAGTGGAGAATGAGCAGTTCTTC.

The chain has TRBV12-3 or TRBV12-4 and TRBJ2-7, with 8 bases fitting TRBD2. J lost 2 bases, V lost 3 bases, and 0 bases had no gene match. The CDR3 spans 13 residues. In DNA form, the CDR3 reads TGTGCCAGCAGTTTGCGGGGGGCCTACGAGCAGTACTTC. Translation: CASSLRGAYEQYF.